The 8 T cell receptor beta chains given below trace back to one sample, sequenced in a study of shared clonotypes between healthy human individuals. Here immunoSEQ multiplex PCR was the method, and the copy in TCRdb shows in-frame clones only, minus some. The table records approximately 2.5 million clones, 80% to 95% of them present only once. The sample was naive CD4+ T cells from PBMCs. Subset defined: CD45RA+ positively selected. The receptor set was obtained from a man between 18 and 35 years old in good health. Some clones in this sample may be carry-over from other donors' samples.

The CDR3 here is CASSLSPLVTQYF. As DNA, the CDR3 is TGTGCCAGCAGCTTAAGCCCTCTTGTTACGCAGTATTTT. This chain connects TRBV7-2 to TRBJ2-3; D ambiguous. Trimming stripped 2 bases from V and 8 bases from J, with 11 bases between. Looked up from germline, CDR1 is SGHTA and CDR2 is FQGNSA. The CDR3 is made up of 13 amino acids.

V usage is TRBV30 and J usage is TRBJ1-2, with 8 positions matching TRBD1. With 1 base clipped from V and 6 bases from J, the junction kept 7 bases outside the gene matches. The CDR3 totals 14 residues. Germline V CDR1 and CDR2: GTSNPN, SVGIG (reference sequence). CDR3 coding DNA: TGTGCCTGGAGTGGGTCTGTCAGGGGGCATGGCTACACCTTC. Its protein product is CAWSGSVRGHGYTF.

Of note for this clone: The same CDR3 is also encoded by other DNA sequences in this sample. The V call is TRBV28, the J call TRBJ1-1; the D is unclear. V was cut by 2 bases and J by 1 base, with 5 bases left in between. CDR3 length: 13 residues. Germline CDR1 reads MDHEN; CDR2 reads SYDVKM. CDR3 sequence: CASSLRGNTEAFF. As DNA, the CDR3 is TGTGCCAGCAGTTTACGGGGGAACACTGAAGCTTTCTTT.

V usage is TRBV6-6 and J usage is TRBJ2-1; TRBD2 is a possible D gene (6 bases). From germline, CDR1 is MNHNY and CDR2 SVGAGI (reference sequence). V was cut by 5 bases and J by 7 bases, with 21 bases left in between. CDR3 length: 16 residues. DNA for the CDR3: TGTGCCAGCAGTCCTCCGGGGGACCCTCTTGCGAATGAGCAGTTCTTC. It is translated as CASSPPGDPLANEQFF.

In this sample, this clone turned up once. The rearrangement joins TRBV18 to TRBJ1-4; D call uncertain. Germline CDR1 and CDR2: KGHSH and LQKENI. This CDR3 is built from 14 residues. The V end was cut by 3 bases, the J end by 8 bases, with 13 bases between. CDR3 DNA: TGTGCCAGCTCACCTTCACAGACGGACGAAAAACTGTTTTTT. Translated: CASSPSQTDEKLFF.

V is TRBV7-9 and J is TRBJ1-5, with 9 bases fitting TRBD1. V gave up 3 bases and J gave up 6 bases; unmatched junction bases: 9. The length of the CDR3 is 16 residues. Germline loops: CDR1 SEHNR, CDR2 FQNEAQ (reference sequence). The CDR3 DNA is TGTGCCAGCAGCTTGGCCGGGACAGGGATGGGTCAGCCCCAGCATTTT. It specifies CASSLAGTGMGQPQHF. Full variable domain (remainder filled in from reference TRBV7-9 and TRBJ1-5): DTGVSQNPRHKITKRGQNVTFRCDPISEHNRLYWYRQTLGQGPEFLTYFQNEAQLEKSRLLSDRFSAERPKGSFSTLEIQRTEQGDSAMYLCASSLAGTGMGQPQHFGDGTRLSIL.

The rearrangement links TRBV15 to TRBJ2-7; D gene uncertain. There are 11 residues in the CDR3. Germline V gene sequence: CDR1 LNHNV, CDR2 YYDKDF (reference sequence). Trimming left V 1 base short and J 6 bases short, with 4 bases between. CDR3 residues: CATSRASEQYF. Here the CDR3 DNA reads TGTGCCACCAGCAGAGCCTCCGAGCAGTACTTC.

V usage is TRBV11-3 and J usage is TRBJ2-1; 10 bases are a match to TRBD2. The CDR3 is made up of 16 amino acids. The V gene end was trimmed by 1 base and the J gene end by 8 bases; junction bases not matched to a gene: 8. CDR1 is SGHNT, CDR2 YENEEA, per germline. In DNA form, the CDR3 reads TGTGCCAGCAGCTTAGGGCTAGCGGGAGAGGGAGATGAGCAGTTCTTC. Protein: CASSLGLAGEGDEQFF.